This TCR beta chain originates from a study of blood T cell repertoires in COVID-19. The protocol was immunoSEQ multiplex PCR, while the TCRdb copy is restricted to in-frame clones and leaves out a portion. The sample has 270,000 or so clones, around 88% seen once. Germline V gene data show CDR1 as KGHSH and CDR2 as LQKENI. The CDR3 spans 16 residues. V was cut by 2 bases and J by 6 bases, with 17 bases left in between. The sample was PBMCs or T cells enriched from blood (not recorded which). This sequence originates from a middle-aged woman with acute COVID-19. The chain is built from TRBV18 and TRBJ1-5, with D possibly being TRBD1 (6 bases). The DNA of the CDR3 is TGTGCCAGCTCACCAGATTCTGGGGCAGGGGTTCAGCCCCAGCATTTT. It is translated as CASSPDSGAGVQPQHF. Filled out from reference TRBV18 and TRBJ1-5, the complete variable domain reads NAGVMQNPRHLVRRRGQEARLRCSPMKGHSHVYWYRQLPEEGLKFMVYLQKENIIDESGMPKERFSAEFPKEGPSILRIQQVVRGDSAAYFCASSPDSGAGVQPQHFGDGTRLSIL.